The 26 T cell receptor beta chains listed next were all sequenced from one sample in a study of blood T cell repertoires in COVID-19. TCRdb keeps only in-frame clones here, not all; method: immunoSEQ multiplex PCR. The sample records 72,000 or so clones, around 80% being singletons. The source material was peripheral blood. These receptors were collected from a human donor in a cohort sampled during active COVID-19.

The genes are TRBV28 and TRBJ1-1, with TRBD1 as a possible D gene (5 bases). CDR3 length: 14 amino acids. The ends were cut back, 5 bases at V and 1 base at J, with 11 bases in the middle. Germline CDR1 and CDR2: MDHEN and SYDVKM. The CDR3 reads CASSTWGRNTEAFF. The DNA of the CDR3 is TGTGCCAGCAGTACCTGGGGCAGGAACACTGAAGCTTTCTTT.

The gene calls are TRBV4-3 and TRBJ2-1, with 8 positions matching TRBD2. This CDR3 is 15 amino acids long. V gave up 5 bases and J gave up 3 bases; unmatched junction bases: 6. The germline gives CDR1 LGHNA, CDR2 YSLEER. CDR3 nucleotides: TGCGCCAGCAGCGCAACTAGCGGCCGCTACAATGAGCAGTTCTTC. The encoded protein is CASSATSGRYNEQFF.

Ten or more counts support this clone. This rearrangement joins TRBV30 to TRBJ2-2; TRBD1 aligns across 7 bases. This CDR3 comprises 13 residues. Losses at the gene ends were 6 bases for V and 8 bases for J; bases not matched to a gene: 9. Germline-derived CDR1 and CDR2 are GTSNPN and SVGIG (reference sequence). CDR3 DNA sequence: TGTGCCTGCGGGGTAGGGGGCTGGGGGGAGCTGTTTTTT. As protein: CACGVGGWGELFF.

The chain's CDR3 is CASSSDRGRVAEAFF. For the CDR3, the DNA is TGTGCCAGCAGCTCCGACAGGGGGCGCGTCGCTGAAGCTTTCTTT. The chain combines TRBV7-2 with TRBJ1-1, with TRBD1 matching 10 bases. Germline V CDR1 and CDR2: SGHTA, FQGNSA. The V and J ends lost 4 bases and 6 bases, in that order; junction bases with no gene match: 8. The CDR3 is made up of 15 amino acids.

V is TRBV18 and J is TRBJ2-3; TRBD2 is a possible D gene (6 bases). V lost 4 bases, J lost 0 bases, and 26 bases lay in between. This CDR3 has 20 residues. Germline values: CDR1 KGHSH, CDR2 LQKENI. The CDR3 bases are TGTGCCAGCTCACGTACCGGAGGGACCCTAAAAAGTTTGAGCACAGATACGCAGTATTTT. This translates into CASSRTGGTLKSLSTDTQYF.

This rearrangement joins TRBV29-1 to TRBJ1-1; the match to TRBD1 covers 10 bases. There are 12 residues in the CDR3. V dropped 7 bases and J dropped 5; count of bases not matched to a gene: 4. The germline CDR1 and CDR2 sequences are SQVTM and ANQGSEA. CDR3 protein: CSGTGGRTEAFF. The CDR3 bases are TGCAGCGGGACAGGGGGGCGGACTGAAGCTTTCTTT.

The chain joins TRBV28 to TRBJ2-3; 7 positions match TRBD2. The length of the CDR3 is 13 residues. Germline CDR1 reads MDHEN; CDR2 reads SYDVKM. With V trimmed by 6 bases and J by 0 bases, 0 bases remained unmatched. CDR3 nucleotide sequence: TGTGCCAGCAGACTAGCGAGCACAGATACGCAGTATTTT. Translating it yields CASRLASTDTQYF.

This chain links TRBV2 with TRBJ2-3; TRBD2 is a possible D gene (5 bases). The CDR3 is 14 amino acids. Germline V gene sequence: CDR1 SNHLY, CDR2 FYNNEI. Trimming left V 2 bases short and J 4 bases short, with 10 bases between. The CDR3 coding sequence is TGTGCCAGCAGTGAAAGTGGGAGTTCAGATACGCAGTATTTT. This sequence encodes CASSESGSSDTQYF.

The chain is built from TRBV9 and TRBJ2-2; TRBD1 might be the D (5 bases). CDR3 length: 14 amino acids. Trimming pared 10 bases from V and 5 bases from J, leaving 18 bases between. Germline loops: CDR1 SGDLS, CDR2 YYNGEE. The CDR3 spells CASAGNIGTGELFF. CDR3 bases: TGTGCCTCAGCAGGGAATATCGGGACCGGGGAGCTGTTTTTT.

This chain connects TRBV3-1 (or the pseudogene TRBV3-2) to TRBJ2-7; maybe TRBD1 (5 bases). The CDR3 has 13 amino acids. Germline V CDR1 and CDR2: LGHDT, YNNKEL (reference sequence). Trimming shortened V by 3 bases and J by 5 bases, and 11 bases separated the two germline ends. CDR3: CASSQAGNNEQYF. CDR3 in DNA: TGTGCCAGCAGCCAGGCAGGGAATAACGAGCAGTACTTC.

CDR3 in DNA: TGTGCCAGCAGCTTATGGGGGGCGGGAGTTGCCAATGAGCAGTTCTTC. It is translated as CASSLWGAGVANEQFF. The chain carries TRBV7-9 and TRBJ2-1, with D possibly being TRBD2 (7 bases). From germline, CDR1 is SEHNR and CDR2 FQNEAQ (reference sequence). The CDR3 has 16 residues. V was shortened by 2 bases and J by 6 bases, with 17 bases between the two germline ends.

The rearrangement joins TRBV27 to TRBJ2-7; TRBD2 is a possible D gene (6 bases). Germline CDR1 reads MNHEY; CDR2 reads SMNVEV (reference sequence). V lost 2 bases and J 3 bases, leaving 11 bases between the germline ends. There are 14 residues in the CDR3. This chain's CDR3 is CASSLGRAGYEQYF. CDR3 DNA sequence: TGTGCCAGCAGTTTAGGTCGAGCGGGCTACGAGCAGTACTTC.

The J gene is TRBJ1-1, the V gene TRBV6-5; D not certain. V dropped 7 bases and J dropped 2 bases, with 8 bases sitting between them. Looked up from germline, CDR1 is MNHEY and CDR2 is SVGAGI. This CDR3 has 12 amino acids. The CDR3 sequence: CASTRLNTEAFF. DNA of the CDR3: TGTGCCAGCACGCGACTTAACACTGAAGCTTTCTTT.

This chain connects TRBV5-6 to TRBJ2-5; TRBD1 agrees at 7 bases. The CDR3 covers 14 residues. The ends lost 3 bases at V and 1 base at J; junction bases unmatched: 3. Germline V CDR1 and CDR2: SGHDT, YYEEEE. The CDR3 spells CASSSTGVQETQYF. For the CDR3, the DNA is TGTGCCAGCAGCTCAACAGGGGTCCAAGAGACCCAGTACTTC. Looking up the rest from reference TRBV5-6 and TRBJ2-5 gives the full variable domain: DAGVTQSPTHLIKTRGQQVTLRCSPKSGHDTVSWYQQALGQGPQFIFQYYEEEERQRGNFPDRFSGHQFPNYSSELNVNALLLGDSALYLCASSSTGVQETQYFGPGTRLLVL.

There are many counts of this clone. The chain joins TRBV27 to TRBJ1-6; no reliable D call. V lost 5 bases and J lost 9, with 11 bases in between. Germline V gene data show CDR1 as MNHEY and CDR2 as SMNVEV (reference sequence). This CDR3 region has 13 residues. The CDR3 spells CASSILQSSPLHF. DNA of the CDR3: TGTGCCAGCAGTATCCTACAGAGTTCACCCCTCCACTTT.

This chain uses TRBV9 with TRBJ1-2; TRBD1 aligns across 9 bases. V lost 5 bases and J lost 7; bases outside the gene matches: 9. The germline V gene has CDR1 SGDLS and CDR2 YYNGEE. The CDR3 has 14 amino acids. The CDR3 coding sequence is TGTGCCAGCAGGACGGACAGGGGAAAAGGTGGCTACACCTTC. Its protein product is CASRTDRGKGGYTF. The complete variable domain, with remaining parts taken from reference TRBV9 and TRBJ1-2, reads DSGVTQTPKHLITATGQRVTLRCSPRSGDLSVYWYQQSLDQGLQFLIQYYNGEERAKGNILERFSAQQFPDLHSELNLSSLELGDSALYFCASRTDRGKGGYTFGSGTRLTVV.

The gene calls are TRBV7-9 and TRBJ2-3; a weak D match, TRBD1 (7 bases). The CDR3 sequence is 10 residues long. V gave up 8 bases and J gave up 9 bases, with 9 bases separating them. The germline gives CDR1 SEHNR, CDR2 FQNEAQ (reference sequence). CDR3 bases: TGTGCCAGCGGAGGGGGCACGCAGTATTTT. It codes for CASGGGTQYF.

The gene calls are TRBV25-1 and TRBJ2-3; 7 bases line up with TRBD1. Trimming at V came to 0 bases and at J to 5 bases, leaving 5 bases not matched to a gene. Germline lookup yields CDR1 MGHDK and CDR2 SYGVNS. The CDR3 covers 15 residues. CDR3 bases: TGTGCCAGCAGTGAATACAGGGGGATCCAAGATACGCAGTATTTT. The encoded protein is CASSEYRGIQDTQYF.

This clone has a handful of counts. The CDR3 sequence: CASRTGSIYGYTF. The DNA for the CDR3 is TGTGCCAGCAGGACCGGGTCAATCTATGGCTACACCTTC. The chain has TRBV6-5 and TRBJ1-2, with D uncertain. The CDR3 runs 13 residues. CDR1 and CDR2 from the germline V gene are MNHEY and SVGAGI. The V and J ends lost 6 bases and 4 bases respectively, with 12 bases between them.

This clone appeared a few times. The chain links TRBV18 to TRBJ2-7, with D perhaps TRBD2 (7 bases). There are 16 residues in the CDR3. Per germline, CDR1 KGHSH and CDR2 LQKENI. The V gene lost 3 bases and the J gene lost 0 bases, with 15 bases spanning the gap. The CDR3, as DNA: TGTGCCAGCTCACCCTTCGGGGGCGGGAGCTCCTACGAGCAGTACTTC. Amino acid sequence: CASSPFGGGSSYEQYF.

This chain joins TRBV6-6 and TRBJ2-2; 7 nucleotides agree with TRBD1. With V trimmed by 2 bases and J by 4 bases, 4 bases remained unmatched. The germline V gene has CDR1 MNHNY and CDR2 SVGAGI (reference sequence). There are 15 residues in the CDR3. The CDR3 spells CASSYGTVFTGELFF. CDR3 in DNA: TGTGCCAGCAGTTACGGGACAGTTTTCACCGGGGAGCTGTTTTTT.

DNA for the CDR3: TGCGCCAGCAGCTCCACGTCTGCGGCTGAAAATGAGCAGTTCTTC. Encoded protein: CASSSTSAAENEQFF. This chain connects TRBV5-1 to TRBJ2-1; the D is unclear. Germline CDR1 reads SGHRS; CDR2 reads YFSETQ. There are 15 residues in the CDR3. Between the trimmed V and J ends, which lost 3 bases and 7 bases, there was a span of 17 bases.

The chain links TRBV5-1 to TRBJ2-1; TRBD1 matches at 7 bases. V gave up 5 bases and J gave up 4 bases; unmatched junction bases: 15. This CDR3 has 17 residues. Per the germline V gene, CDR1 is SGHRS and CDR2 is YFSETQ. In DNA form, the CDR3 reads TGCGCCAGCAGACGAGGGGGCGTAGGCCCAGGGTACAATGAGCAGTTCTTC. It encodes CASRRGGVGPGYNEQFF.

The chain recombines TRBV6-1 with TRBJ2-7; TRBD2 is a possible D gene (6 bases). The CDR3 has 15 amino acids. The germline CDR1 and CDR2 sequences are MNHNS and SASEGT. With 1 base removed from V and 2 bases from J, the gap between germline ends came to 12 bases. Here the CDR3 reads CASSEGAGTPYEQYF. The CDR3, as DNA: TGTGCCAGCAGTGAAGGGGCGGGGACGCCCTACGAGCAGTACTTC.

Only a few counts were recorded for this clone. The chain links TRBV2 to TRBJ1-3, with 7 bases that match TRBD1. The J segment lost 2 bases and the V segment lost 6 bases, leaving 4 bases of the junction unmatched. Germline assignment: CDR1 SNHLY and CDR2 FYNNEI. CDR3 size: 14 residues. The CDR3: CASSSGTAGNTIYF. The CDR3 region has the DNA TGTGCCAGCAGCTCCGGGACAGCTGGAAACACCATATATTTT.

V is TRBV3-1 (or the pseudogene TRBV3-2) and J is TRBJ1-6, with D possibly TRBD1 on 6 matching bases. The CDR3 length is 17 residues. V was cut by 0 bases and J by 9 bases, with 18 bases left in between. The germline gives CDR1 LGHDT, CDR2 YNNKEL (reference sequence). The CDR3 sequence is CASSQDGGAMGFSPLHF. DNA for the CDR3: TGTGCCAGCAGCCAAGACGGGGGGGCAATGGGCTTTTCACCCCTCCACTTT.